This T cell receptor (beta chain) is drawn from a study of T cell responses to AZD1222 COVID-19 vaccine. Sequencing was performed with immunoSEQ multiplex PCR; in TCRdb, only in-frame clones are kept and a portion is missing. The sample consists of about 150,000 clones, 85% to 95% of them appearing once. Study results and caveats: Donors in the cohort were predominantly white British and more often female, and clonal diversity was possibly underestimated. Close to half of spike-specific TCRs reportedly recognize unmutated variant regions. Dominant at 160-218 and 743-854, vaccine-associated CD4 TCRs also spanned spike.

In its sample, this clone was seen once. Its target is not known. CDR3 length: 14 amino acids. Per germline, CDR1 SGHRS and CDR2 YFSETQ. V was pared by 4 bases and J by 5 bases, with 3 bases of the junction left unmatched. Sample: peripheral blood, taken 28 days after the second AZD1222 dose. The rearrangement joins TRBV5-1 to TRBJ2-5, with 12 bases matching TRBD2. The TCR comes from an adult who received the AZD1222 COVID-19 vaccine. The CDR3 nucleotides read TGCGCCAGCAGCCCGGGGACTAGCGGGGAGACCCAGTACTTC. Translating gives CASSPGTSGETQYF.